The rows below give T cell receptor beta chains drawn from one sample of a study of cytomegalovirus exposure and HLA in healthy donors. TCRdb's copy holds only in-frame clones and misses some; the assay was immunoSEQ multiplex PCR. The table includes over 100,000 clones, around 80% detected once. The sequenced sample was PBMCs. The receptors come from a female donor in good health and CMV-seropositive. Each CDR3 is given without its conserved first and last residue. Each record gives: V gene, J gene, CDR3 protein.

TRBV5-6	TRBJ2-1	ASSYPRNEQF
TRBV28	TRBJ1-3	ASSWTGAGNTIY
TRBV6-6	TRBJ2-5	ASRGSGGEETQY
TRBV5-1	TRBJ2-1	ASSTAESYNEQF
TRBV6-5	TRBJ2-3	ASSYQGRTDTQY
TRBV27	TRBJ2-1	ASRRWGASGGSSYNEQF
TRBV5-5	TRBJ1-5	ASSLGALIGTGKNQPQH
TRBV9	TRBJ2-1	ASSARTGGGEQF
TRBV6-5	TRBJ2-1	ASSYWSGSGNEQF
TRBV15	TRBJ2-2	ATSQDRGLIGELF
TRBV4-2	TRBJ2-2	ASSQLQGKELF
TRBV5-1	TRBJ2-7	ASSLTGDSSYEQY
TRBV30	TRBJ2-5	AWRKEGVETQY
TRBV5-1	TRBJ2-7	ASSFPGQGYEQY
TRBV5-1	TRBJ2-3	ASSLGLAGGSSTDTQY
TRBV28	TRBJ2-1	ASSSRVAESYNEQF
TRBV5-4	TRBJ2-7	ASSLAGGQGREQY
TRBV4-1	TRBJ1-2	ASSQGTGAFGYT
TRBV5-4	TRBJ2-1	ASSRTSGNYNEQF
TRBV5-1	TRBJ2-3	ASSLVAGESWGTDTQY
TRBV19	TRBJ2-2	ASSPIWQKDTGELF
TRBV10-3	TRBJ2-5	AISESLAGAQETQY
TRBV6-5	TRBJ2-7	ASSYSGGGPSYEQY
TRBV28	TRBJ2-7	ASLGLGIEQY
TRBV7-6	TRBJ2-1	ASSPGTSGSNEQF
TRBV5-1	TRBJ2-2	ASNGQGLNTGELF
TRBV20-1	TRBJ1-1	SAIYLAEAF
TRBV7-9	TRBJ1-1	ASSLLVEAF
TRBV5-5	TRBJ2-4	ASSLDGAKNIQY
TRBV6-7	TRBJ2-7	ASKNQAGALVNPPTYEQY
TRBV6-5	TRBJ1-2	ASSYSSQGQTGYT